The rows below give T cell receptor beta chains drawn from one sample of a study of response to subunit inactivated influenza vaccine. TCRdb analysed the RT-PCR reads with MiXCR anew, one entry per CDR3 protein. The data hold roughly 190,000 distinct CDR3 sequences, with approximately 15% observed a single time. The sample in question was CD8+ T cells sorted from PBMCs, obtained 4 to 6 days after vaccination. The source is a middle-aged man who received an inactivated influenza vaccine. The conserved cysteine and the conserved F or W are not part of the CDR3 here.

TRBV5-6,TRBJ2-1,ASSLWTSGSGDEQF
TRBV10-3,TRBJ2-7,AISWDGDEQY
TRBV7-8,TRBJ2-7,ASSQKEGGGWVYEQY
TRBV7-6,TRBJ2-3,ASSLAASGGARTDTQY
TRBV20-1,TRBJ1-3,SAKWLETGNTIY
TRBV7-9,TRBJ1-2,ASSPGPELYGYTN
TRBV15,TRBJ2-7,ATSRQDSTYEQY
TRBV6-5,TRBJ2-1,ASSYASSSYNEQF
TRBV7-3,TRBJ1-2,ASSSGPWDGYT
TRBV6-5,TRBJ2-1,ASSYSPTGAAYNEQF
TRBV7-2,TRBJ2-7,ASSFLTPSEQY
TRBV4-2,TRBJ2-3,ASSQASSDTQY
TRBV12-3/TRBV12-4,TRBJ2-7,ASSLSSLSYEQY
TRBV6-2/TRBV6-3,TRBJ2-7,ASSYSGAVYEQY
TRBV4-2,TRBJ2-1,ASTRDSYLYNEQF
TRBV28,TRBJ2-5,ASSLWGAGAGQETQY
TRBV29-1,TRBJ2-1,SLGLYNEQF
TRBV11-2,TRBJ2-3,ASSLGRLAGVGGTDTQY
TRBV29-1,TRBJ2-2,SVDVQNTGELF
TRBV20-1,TRBJ2-2,SARDPAKLELF
TRBV6-5,TRBJ2-7,ASSYSSPEASYEQY
TRBV28,TRBJ1-2,ASSRTPNYGYT
TRBV5-1,TRBJ2-7,ASRLDRGRIYEQY
TRBV7-9,TRBJ2-2,ASSFITSGELF
TRBV9,TRBJ2-2,ASSRGGTSGRKTGELF
TRBV7-2,TRBJ2-7,ASSSISSGGNYEQY
TRBV24-1,TRBJ1-5,ATSDFDQPQH
TRBV27,TRBJ1-5,ASSPTGVHQPQH
TRBV13,TRBJ2-1,ASSLMFGGSYNEQF
TRBV4-1,TRBJ2-2,ASSPRQGWTGELF
TRBV6-5,TRBJ2-7,ASSLGGGFEQY
TRBV12-3/TRBV12-4,TRBJ1-4,ASSLWTGEKLF
TRBV4-1,TRBJ1-1,ASSPGRMNTEAF
TRBV28,TRBJ2-5,ASSYKIGTSGKQETQY
TRBV29-1,TRBJ2-7,SVGGDRGRYEQY
TRBV10-3,TRBJ2-7,AISVVLAGYEQY
TRBV5-5,TRBJ2-1,ASSLWGQGIHEQF
TRBV11-1,TRBJ2-1,ASSLDRNPGTSDRNEQF
TRBV7-9,TRBJ2-5,ASSLAEQETQY
TRBV12-3/TRBV12-4,TRBJ2-1,ASSLSGTSNEQF
TRBV5-6,TRBJ2-1,ASSWGTALNEQF
TRBV7-8,TRBJ2-3,ASSSGGYTDTQY
TRBV7-8,TRBJ2-3,ASSFEGASTDTQY
TRBV11-2,TRBJ2-7,ASRSSGQGFLEQY
TRBV7-2,TRBJ2-1,ASSLARSGSLYGEQF
TRBV5-6,TRBJ1-5,ASSLGGTGYQPQH
TRBV5-6,TRBJ2-3,ASSFSGSSADTQY
TRBV6-5,TRBJ2-3,ASSRLAGGHTDTQY
TRBV6-1,TRBJ2-6,ASSPAGNGANVLT
TRBV7-9,TRBJ2-2,ASSPRLAGGSSGELF
TRBV4-1,TRBJ1-5,ASSQERAAGAPQH
TRBV24-1,TRBJ1-6,ATSAAGGSPLH
TRBV6-1,TRBJ2-3,ASSKVVIGTDTQY